This T cell receptor (beta chain) comes out of a study of blood T cells in healthy people across ages. Study-wide points: Nothing was known about donor CMV status, and this possibly confounded expanded clonotype changes.

A second PCR of 7 to 11 cycles used a sample-barcoded 5' primer and a J-beta primer mix. TCRdb redid the calling of the 5' RACE reads with MiXCR, one entry per CDR3 protein. This table has over a million distinct CDR3 sequences, around 39% appearing once. Germline V CDR1 and CDR2: MDHEN, SYDVKM. CDR3 length: 16 residues. J was trimmed by 3 bases and V by 6 bases; bases with no gene match: 10. This clonotype showed up just a few times. The antigen remains unidentified. V is TRBV28 and J is TRBJ1-5, with 8 bases fitting TRBD1. The receptor was derived from a woman aged 18-29 years in good health. The specimen sequenced was blood. CDR3 sequence (DNA): TGTGCCAGCAGATACCACGGACAGGGAGTCAATCAGCCCCAGCATTTT. It codes for CASRYHGQGVNQPQHF.